The rows below give T cell receptor beta chains drawn from one sample of a study of blood T cell repertoires in COVID-19. Libraries were prepared by immunoSEQ multiplex PCR; TCRdb keeps only in-frame clonotypes and omits some of them. This sample has approximately 130,000 clones, with around 85% found just once. Source material: peripheral blood. These receptors originate from a human donor in a cohort sampled during active COVID-19. Both conserved end residues are part of each CDR3. D genes are given only for firm matches. Expanded clones are given a class, and other clones once, few, many or no size at all.

V	size	D	J	DNA	CDR3
TRBV5-4	once	TRBD1	TRBJ1-6	TGTGCCAGCAGCTTGGGGGGACAGTCGAATTCACCCCTCCACTTT	CASSLGGQSNSPLHF
TRBV18	once	TRBD1	TRBJ1-2	TGTGCCAGCTCACCAGAGGGACAGGGGCTCGTCTATGGCTACACCTTC	CASSPEGQGLVYGYTF
TRBV6-2/TRBV6-3	.	TRBD2	TRBJ2-1	TGTGCCAGCAGTTATTTTAGGGAGGGGAACAATGAGCAGTTCTTC	CASSYFREGNNEQFF
TRBV9	.	.	TRBJ1-2	TGTGCCAGCAGCTCAGATCAGGGTGGACCGACTAACTATGGCTACACCTTC	CASSSDQGGPTNYGYTF
TRBV5-4	.	.	TRBJ2-1	TGTGCCAGCAGTTCCGGGACATTCAACAATGAGCAGTTCTTC	CASSSGTFNNEQFF
TRBV7-2	once	TRBD1	TRBJ1-6	TGTGCCAGCAGCCGCCGGGACAGGGATAATTCACCCCTCCACTTT	CASSRRDRDNSPLHF
TRBV4-3	.	.	TRBJ1-4	TGCGCCAGCAGCCAAGATCAGGCGAACGAGCAACTGTTTTTT	CASSQDQANEQLFF
TRBV7-9	.	.	TRBJ1-4	TGTGCCAGCAGCTCGACGGGAGCAACTAATGAAAAACTGTTTTTT	CASSSTGATNEKLFF
TRBV5-6	.	.	TRBJ2-3	TGTGCCAGCAGTGGAGGGACGGGACTCCGCACAGATACGCAGTATTTT	CASSGGTGLRTDTQYF
TRBV5-1	.	TRBD1	TRBJ2-5	TGCGCCAGCAGCTTGGGAACAGGGGGCACCGAGACCCAGTACTTC	CASSLGTGGTETQYF
TRBV7-2	once	TRBD1	TRBJ1-3	TGTGCCAGCGGGGGACAGGGATTCTCTGGAAACACCATATATTTT	CASGGQGFSGNTIYF
TRBV28	.	.	TRBJ2-5	TGTGCCAGCGCCGGTGCGGGTGGCCTGCGGGAGACCCAGTACTTC	CASAGAGGLRETQYF
TRBV6-5	.	TRBD1	TRBJ2-7	TGTGCCAGCAATCCCGAGACAGGGGCTGTGTACGAGCAGTACTTC	CASNPETGAVYEQYF
TRBV5-4	.	TRBD1	TRBJ2-5	TGTGCCAGCAGCTTGGGGGGACAGGGGCGAGAGACCCAGTACTTC	CASSLGGQGRETQYF
TRBV5-1	.	TRBD1	TRBJ1-6	TGCGCCAGCAGCCCAGGGGGCGCGGATTCACCCCTCCACTTT	CASSPGGADSPLHF
TRBV6-2/TRBV6-3	.	TRBD1	TRBJ1-5	TGTGCCAGCAGTCGACAGGGGGGCAATCAGCCCCAGCATTTT	CASSRQGGNQPQHF
TRBV3-1/TRBV3-2	.	TRBD2	TRBJ2-3	TGTGCCAGCAGCCAAGTCTCCGGGTCGGGGGGGGACACAGATACGCAGTATTTT	CASSQVSGSGGDTDTQYF
TRBV24-1	few	.	TRBJ2-5	TGTGCCACCAGTGAACCGGCCAGCGGACAAGAGACCCAGTACTTC	CATSEPASGQETQYF
TRBV18	.	.	TRBJ1-2	TGTGCCAGCTCACCTGCCCACCGGTTCGACTATGGCTACACCTTC	CASSPAHRFDYGYTF
TRBV4-3	.	TRBD2	TRBJ2-5	TGCGCCAGCAGCCAAGAGGGAGGGAGTCAAGAGACCCAGTACTTC	CASSQEGGSQETQYF
TRBV6-6	.	.	TRBJ1-1	TGTGCCAGCAGGACATGGACAGACACTGAAGCTTTCTTT	CASRTWTDTEAFF
TRBV5-4	.	TRBD1	TRBJ1-1	TGTGCCAGCAGCTTGACCCTACAGGGGCCGAACACTGAAGCTTTCTTT	CASSLTLQGPNTEAFF
TRBV9	few	TRBD2	TRBJ2-5	TGTGCCAGCAGCGTAGGAGCGGGGGACCAAGAGACCCAGTACTTC	CASSVGAGDQETQYF
TRBV2	.	TRBD1	TRBJ1-2	TGTGCCAGCAGTGAGGAGACAGGGCGGTCTAACTATGGCTACACCTTC	CASSEETGRSNYGYTF
TRBV9	.	.	TRBJ1-1	TGTGCCAGCAGCGTAGATCCCGTCAGGAACGCTGAAGCTTTCTTT	CASSVDPVRNAEAFF
TRBV4-1	.	.	TRBJ2-2	TGCGCCAGCAGCCAAGACCCGGGACTTGGGGCCATCGGGGAGCTGTTTTTT	CASSQDPGLGAIGELFF
TRBV11-3	.	TRBD2	TRBJ2-2	TGTGCCAGCAGCTTGGTGGCGGGAGCCGCCGGGGAGCTGTTTTTT	CASSLVAGAAGELFF
TRBV9	.	.	TRBJ1-3	TGTGCCAGCAGCTCAGAGAGGGACTCTGGAAACACCATATATTTT	CASSSERDSGNTIYF
TRBV19	.	TRBD1	TRBJ1-5	TGTGCCAGTACCGCCAGGGGGACCCATAGCAATCAGCCCCAGCATTTT	CASTARGTHSNQPQHF
TRBV7-8	.	TRBD1	TRBJ1-1	TGTGCCAGCAGCTTGGAACAGGGGATGACTGAAGCTTTCTTT	CASSLEQGMTEAFF
TRBV6-4	few	TRBD2	TRBJ2-3	TGTGCCAGCAGTGACTCTAGCGGGGGGGCAGATACGCAGTATTTT	CASSDSSGGADTQYF
TRBV19	.	.	TRBJ1-1	TGTGCCAGTAGTCTCAACCCGCCCGGGGGGACGAACACTGAAGCTTTCTTT	CASSLNPPGGTNTEAFF
TRBV9	.	TRBD2	TRBJ2-7	TGTGCCAGCAGCGTAGCAAGCGGGGGGGCGTCCTGGTACGAGCAGTACTTC	CASSVASGGASWYEQYF
TRBV10-1	.	TRBD2	TRBJ2-5	TGCGCCAGCAGTCCCGGGACTAGCGGGAGGGCCGGAGAGACCCAGTACTTC	CASSPGTSGRAGETQYF
TRBV11-2	.	TRBD1	TRBJ1-4	TGTGCCAGCAGCCCGAGGGGGGACAGGGGGAGTGAAAAACTGTTTTTT	CASSPRGDRGSEKLFF
TRBV6-6	once	TRBD2	TRBJ2-3	TGTGCCAGCAGTCCCCCCTCTCGGCGGGGGGGCCTAAGGCTCCCAGATACGCAGTATTTT	CASSPPSRRGGLRLPDTQYF
TRBV13	.	.	TRBJ1-2	TGTGCCAGCAGCTTAGGCCGAACGGAGCTCGGCTACACCTTC	CASSLGRTELGYTF
TRBV28	.	TRBD1	TRBJ1-2	TGTGCCAGCAGTCCCGGCCTCCCGGACAGGGCCTCTAACTATGGCTACACCTTC	CASSPGLPDRASNYGYTF
TRBV5-1	.	TRBD2	TRBJ2-3	TGCGCCAGCAGCTTGGATCCTAGCGGGGGACCAGATACGCAGTATTTT	CASSLDPSGGPDTQYF
TRBV7-7	.	.	TRBJ2-1	TGTGCCAGCAGCTTGACTTCGACAGTTAATGAGCAGTTCTTC	CASSLTSTVNEQFF
TRBV6-4	.	TRBD2	TRBJ2-3	TGTGCCAGCAGTGACTCGTTTAGCGGGAGAACAGATACGCAGTATTTT	CASSDSFSGRTDTQYF
TRBV27	.	.	TRBJ2-1	TGTGCCAGCAGTTTCGTTGGCGGCTCCTACAATGAGCAGTTCTTC	CASSFVGGSYNEQFF
TRBV4-3	.	.	TRBJ2-3	TGCGCCAGCAGCCAAGATCCGACCGCCGCGGGGGATACGCAGTATTTT	CASSQDPTAAGDTQYF
TRBV15	.	.	TRBJ2-7	TGTGCCACCGCGGCACAGGGAGGGTCCGAGCAGTACTTC	CATAAQGGSEQYF
TRBV19	.	.	TRBJ1-1	TGTGCCAGTAGTCAGGCAGTCATGAACACTGAAGCTTTCTTT	CASSQAVMNTEAFF
TRBV6-2/TRBV6-3	.	.	TRBJ2-1	TGTGCCAGCAGTCCACTTTATTACAATGAGCAGTTCTTC	CASSPLYYNEQFF
TRBV7-9	once	TRBD2	TRBJ2-2	TGTGCCAGCAGCTTAAGGAGGCTAGCGGGAGGCACCGGGGAGCTGTTTTTT	CASSLRRLAGGTGELFF